This TCR beta chain was captured by sequencing in a study of a mutant IDH1 vaccine in newly diagnosed glioma. At the level of the study: Patients came in for eight vaccinations, in weeks 1, 3, 5, 7, 11, 15, 19 and 23.

This table comes from immunoSEQ multiplex PCR, and its TCRdb copy is limited to in-frame clones, with some not included. The sample records 35,000 to 50,000 clones, 80% to 95% being singletons. CDR3 length equals 14 residues. Per the germline V gene, CDR1 is WNHNN and CDR2 is SYGVQD (reference sequence). After removal of 4 bases from V and 2 bases from J, the junction contained 3 bases not matched to a gene. Described time point: week 23, last vaccination. Every vaccine dose comprised 300 ug of mutant IDH1 20-mer peptide plus topical imiquimod. On this clone: Its specificity is not known.

The receptor was isolated from a man aged 50 to 60 with glioma. The chain combines TRBV10-1 with TRBJ2-3; TRBD1 agrees at 7 bases. The specimen was PBMCs, collected from a glioma patient whose treatment included an IDH1 peptide vaccine. The DNA of the CDR3 is TGCGCCAGCAGTGGGGGACAGTACACAGATACGCAGTATTTT. Its translation: CASSGGQYTDTQYF.